Below, 26 T cell receptor beta chains from the same sample are listed, as sequenced in a study of shared clonotypes between healthy human individuals. Method: immunoSEQ multiplex PCR; TCRdb's copy keeps in-frame clones and lacks some. The repertoire includes roughly 1.5 million clones, roughly 98% of them detected once, and 0.4% to 0.45% sits in the top ten. Sequenced sample: naive CD4+ T cells sorted from blood. Subset of the sample: CD45RA+ positively selected. The receptors here all came from a man younger than 45 in good health.

The chain couples TRBV5-1 to TRBJ2-1, with 13 bases that match TRBD2. Losses at the gene ends were 1 base for V and 1 base for J; bases not matched to a gene: 11. This CDR3 has 20 amino acids. The V gene's germline CDR1 is SGHRS and CDR2 YFSETQ. Here the CDR3 reads CASSLWTSGSHQPSYNEQFF. Written as DNA, the CDR3 is TGCGCCAGCAGCTTGTGGACTAGCGGGAGCCATCAGCCTTCCTACAATGAGCAGTTCTTC.

This chain connects TRBV5-1 to TRBJ1-4, with 8 bases identical to TRBD1. Per the germline V gene, CDR1 is SGHRS and CDR2 is YFSETQ. The J segment lost 6 bases and the V segment lost 4 bases, leaving 5 bases of the junction unmatched. The CDR3 sequence is 14 residues long. The CDR3 region is CASSAQTGDEKLFF. As DNA, the CDR3 is TGCGCCAGCAGCGCACAGACAGGGGATGAAAAACTGTTTTTT.

Concerning this clone itself: The identical CDR3 is also encoded by other nucleotide sequences in the sample. V gene TRBV6-5 combines with J gene TRBJ2-5; no definite D call. This CDR3 region has 14 residues. The V gene's germline CDR1 is MNHEY and CDR2 SVGAGI. Trimming cost V 0 bases and J 1 base, with 6 bases left between them. This CDR3 is CASSYSRVQETQYF. Written as DNA, the CDR3 is TGTGCCAGCAGTTACTCCCGGGTCCAAGAGACCCAGTACTTC.

The rearrangement joins TRBV12-5 to TRBJ2-3; perhaps TRBD2 as D (5 bases). CDR3 length equals 15 residues. The V end lost 2 bases, the J end lost 1 base, and 10 bases lay between the germline ends. Germline V gives CDR1 LGHNT, CDR2 FRNRAP. CDR3 residues: CASGLLGGGTDTQYF. The DNA for the CDR3 is TGTGCTAGTGGTTTGCTTGGAGGTGGCACAGATACGCAGTATTTT. Complete variable domain (other parts from reference TRBV12-5 and TRBJ2-3): DARVTQTPRHKVTEMGQEVTMRCQPILGHNTVFWYRQTMMQGLELLAYFRNRAPLDDSGMPKDRFSAEMPDATLATLKIQPSEPRDSAVYFCASGLLGGGTDTQYFGPGTRLTVL.

CDR3 nucleotides: TGTGCCAGCAGTGAAGCCCTGGCGGGCACCGGGGAGCTGTTTTTT. Translated, it gives CASSEALAGTGELFF. The rearrangement joins TRBV6-1 to TRBJ2-2; TRBD2 is a possible D gene (5 bases). Trimming left V 0 bases short and J 4 bases short, with 9 bases between. CDR1 MNHNS and CDR2 SASEGT come from the germline V gene. The CDR3 spans 15 residues.

With respect to this clone: Other DNA sequences from this sample encode an identical CDR3 as well. The chain links TRBV5-1 to TRBJ2-3; perhaps D is TRBD1 or TRBD2 (5 bases each). V was shortened by 0 bases and J by 4 bases, with 9 bases between the two germline ends. Germline values: CDR1 SGHRS, CDR2 YFSETQ. The CDR3 consists of 14 residues. CDR3 DNA: TGCGCCAGCAGCTTGGGAGGGGCCGCAGATACGCAGTATTTT. This translates into CASSLGGAADTQYF.

The V gene is TRBV14, the J gene TRBJ2-7; unclear D gene. Trimming pared 1 base from V and 2 bases from J, leaving 9 bases between. Germline assignment: CDR1 SGHDN and CDR2 FVKESK. The CDR3 runs to 14 residues. CDR3 in DNA: TGTGCCAGCAGCCAAGGGCTCCTAGCCTACGAGCAGTACTTC. Protein: CASSQGLLAYEQYF.

This sequence joins TRBV5-4 and TRBJ2-7; no definite D call. This CDR3 has 13 residues. CDR1 and CDR2 (germline): SGHNT, YYREEE (reference sequence). V gave up 0 bases and J gave up 5 bases, with 9 bases separating them. CDR3 amino acids: CASSLGAADEQYF. The CDR3 DNA sequence: TGTGCCAGCAGCTTGGGGGCGGCAGACGAGCAGTACTTC. Complete variable domain (other parts from reference TRBV5-4 and TRBJ2-7): ETGVTQSPTHLIKTRGQQVTLRCSSQSGHNTVSWYQQALGQGPQFIFQYYREEENGRGNFPPRFSGLQFPNYSSELNVNALELDDSALYLCASSLGAADEQYFGPGTRLTVT.

A note on this clone: This sample includes further DNA sequences coding for the same CDR3. This chain links TRBV9 with TRBJ2-2, with D uncertain. Germline CDR1 reads SGDLS; CDR2 reads YYNGEE. This CDR3 is 13 amino acids long. Trimming cost V 0 bases and J 4 bases, with 4 bases left between them. The CDR3 DNA reads TGTGCCAGCAGCGTAGTGGTCACCGGGGAGCTGTTTTTT. Its protein product is CASSVVVTGELFF.

The chain couples TRBV4-3 to TRBJ2-6, with a weak D call TRBD1 (6 bases). Trimming stripped 5 bases from V and 4 bases from J, with 18 bases between. The germline V gene has CDR1 LGHNA and CDR2 YSLEER. The CDR3 totals 17 residues. The CDR3 DNA reads TGCGCCAGCAGCGAGCCTTTTCAGGGGACCGGGGCCAACGTCCTGACTTTC. It specifies CASSEPFQGTGANVLTF.

This sequence joins TRBV29-1 and TRBJ2-3; D remains ambiguous. V was pared by 1 base and J by 7 bases, with 3 bases between. CDR1 and CDR2 from the germline V gene are SQVTM and ANQGSEA. This CDR3 comprises 10 residues. The CDR3 here is CSVEVNTQYF. The CDR3, as DNA: TGCAGCGTTGAAGTGAATACGCAGTATTTT.

V usage is TRBV27 and J usage is TRBJ2-1; 8 bases agree with TRBD2. CDR1 is MNHEY, CDR2 SMNVEV, per germline (reference sequence). V shed 5 bases, J shed 8 bases, and the junction held 11 bases outside the gene matches. There are 15 residues in the CDR3. The CDR3 DNA reads TGTGCCAGCAGTCCGGGGGGGGACCAGAGGGATGAGCAGTTCTTC. Translated: CASSPGGDQRDEQFF.

The chain joins TRBV7-2 to TRBJ1-5, with 7 bases that match TRBD1. This CDR3 has 15 residues. Germline V gene sequence: CDR1 SGHTA, CDR2 FQGNSA. The V gene end was trimmed by 4 bases and the J gene end by 0 bases; junction bases not matched to a gene: 3. Here the CDR3 reads CASSWTGDSNQPQHF. The CDR3 nucleotides are TGTGCCAGCAGCTGGACAGGAGATAGCAATCAGCCCCAGCATTTT. The whole variable domain, filled in from reference TRBV7-2 and TRBJ1-5, reads GAGVSQSPSNKVTEKGKDVELRCDPISGHTALYWYRQSLGQGLEFLIYFQGNSAPDKSGLPSDRFSAERTGGSVSTLTIQRTQQEDSAVYLCASSWTGDSNQPQHFGDGTRLSIL.

The chain has TRBV5-1 and TRBJ2-1, with 7 bases fitting TRBD1. V lost 5 bases, J lost 8 bases, and 10 bases stayed unmatched. The germline V gene has CDR1 SGHRS and CDR2 YFSETQ. The length of the CDR3 is 14 residues. The CDR3 DNA sequence: TGCGCCAGCAGATACCGACAGGGTAGTGATGAGCAGTTCTTC. Amino acids: CASRYRQGSDEQFF.

The chain carries TRBV9 and TRBJ2-7; no reliable D call. This CDR3 spans 14 amino acids. V lost 0 bases and J lost 4, with 11 bases in between. Germline V lookup: CDR1 SGDLS, CDR2 YYNGEE. The CDR3 sequence is CASSVAHPDYEQYF. The CDR3, as DNA: TGTGCCAGCAGCGTAGCCCATCCTGATTACGAGCAGTACTTC.

This rearrangement joins TRBV14 to TRBJ2-5, with no clear D. The V gene lost 3 bases and the J gene lost 5 bases, with 13 bases spanning the gap. The germline CDR1 and CDR2 sequences are SGHDN and FVKESK. This CDR3 comprises 14 residues. Here the CDR3 DNA reads TGTGCCAGCAGCCATCATAGTTTGGTTGAGACCCAGTACTTC. Protein product: CASSHHSLVETQYF.

This chain connects TRBV5-4 to TRBJ2-3; perhaps TRBD2 as D (5 bases). The germline gives CDR1 SGHNT, CDR2 YYREEE (reference sequence). Trimming left V 6 bases short and J 4 bases short, with 18 bases between. The CDR3 is 15 amino acids. In DNA form, the CDR3 reads TGTGCCAGCACGGGAACGGGTGGCGTAGCAGATACGCAGTATTTT. Protein product: CASTGTGGVADTQYF.

The rearrangement links TRBV7-2 to TRBJ1-1, with unresolved D. This CDR3 is built from 13 residues. Trimming left V 6 bases short and J 3 bases short, with 11 bases between. The germline V gene has CDR1 SGHTA and CDR2 FQGNSA. The CDR3 DNA reads TGTGCCAGCAGATACAGTTTGTACACTGAAGCTTTCTTT. Translation: CASRYSLYTEAFF.

This chain connects TRBV7-9 to TRBJ2-7; the match to TRBD2 covers 9 bases. The CDR3 runs to 14 residues. J gave up 4 bases and V 6 bases, and 7 bases lay outside the gene matches. The germline CDR1 and CDR2 sequences are SEHNR and FQNEAQ (reference sequence). In DNA form, the CDR3 reads TGTGCCAGCAGGAGTAGCGGGAGTCTTTACGAGCAGTACTTC. It specifies CASRSSGSLYEQYF. The full variable domain, in which reference TRBV7-9 and TRBJ2-7 provide the parts outside the CDR3, is DTGVSQNPRHKITKRGQNVTFRCDPISEHNRLYWYRQTLGQGPEFLTYFQNEAQLEKSRLLSDRFSAERPKGSFSTLEIQRTEQGDSAMYLCASRSSGSLYEQYFGPGTRLTVT.

This chain uses TRBV14 with TRBJ1-1; 9 bases fit TRBD1. Germline trimming cut 5 bases from V and 7 bases from J; bases unmatched to any gene: 8. CDR3 length equals 14 residues. Germline V gene lookup returns CDR1 SGHDN and CDR2 FVKESK. The CDR3 DNA sequence: TGTGCCAGCAGCTACCGACAGGGGGGAGGTGAAGCTTTCTTT. This sequence encodes CASSYRQGGGEAFF. The variable domain in full, with the rest retrieved from reference TRBV14 and TRBJ1-1, is EAGVTQFPSHSVIEKGQTVTLRCDPISGHDNLYWYRRVMGKEIKFLLHFVKESKQDESGMPNNRFLAERTGGTYSTLKVQPAELEDSGVYFCASSYRQGGGEAFFGQGTRLTVV.

The chain uses TRBV11-2 and TRBJ1-1; 8 positions match TRBD1. Germline V CDR1 and CDR2: SGHAT, FQNNGV. The CDR3 has 14 amino acids. The J segment lost 4 bases and the V segment lost 5 bases, leaving 6 bases of the junction unmatched. CDR3 residues: CASSLNTGGTEAFF. In nucleotides, the CDR3 is TGTGCCAGCAGCCTAAACACAGGGGGCACTGAAGCTTTCTTT.

The chain joins TRBV5-5 to TRBJ1-1; D perhaps matches TRBD1 (5 bases). Trimming took 3 bases from V and 3 from J, leaving 6 bases between them. The CDR3 contains 12 residues. Germline V CDR1 and CDR2: SGHKS, YYEKEE (reference sequence). The CDR3 coding sequence is TGTGCCAGCAGCTGGGGGGACACTGAAGCTTTCTTT. It codes for CASSWGDTEAFF.

For this clone: Compared with germline, one end of the junction differs, possibly owing to a read error. V usage is TRBV7-7 and J usage is TRBJ2-5; D might be TRBD2 (6 bases). Germline loops: CDR1 SSHAT, CDR2 FNYEAQ (reference sequence). CDR3 size: 15 residues. CDR3 coding DNA: TGTGCTAGCAGCTTAGTCGCGTCGGGGAGGGAGACCCAGTACTTC. Its protein is CASSLVASGRETQYF. Variable domain in full (rest from reference TRBV7-7 and TRBJ2-5): GAGVSQSPRYKVTKRGQDVTLRCDPISSHATLYWYQQALGQGPEFLTYFNYEAQPDKSGLPSDRFSAERPEGSISTLTIQRTEQRDSAMYRCASSLVASGRETQYFGPGTRLLVL.

Worth noting for this clone: Other DNA variants within this sample encode the same CDR3. This sequence joins TRBV28 and TRBJ1-5; no reliable D call. The V end lost 5 bases, the J end lost 4 bases, and 6 bases lay between the germline ends. Looked up from germline, CDR1 is MDHEN and CDR2 is SYDVKM. The CDR3 has 12 amino acids. CDR3 region: CASSLTNQPQHF. Here the CDR3 DNA reads TGTGCCAGCAGTCTCACAAATCAGCCCCAGCATTTT.

This rearrangement joins TRBV11-2 to TRBJ1-2; no clear D gene. CDR1 is SGHAT and CDR2 is FQNNGV in the germline V gene. Trimming took off 7 bases at V and 0 bases at J, with 9 bases between the two ends. The CDR3 covers 13 residues. The CDR3 region is CASNTNTNYGYTF. As DNA, the CDR3 is TGTGCCAGCAATACAAACACTAACTATGGCTACACCTTC.

Turning to this clone: One junction end disagrees with the germline gene, perhaps due to a read error. V usage is TRBV2 and J usage is TRBJ2-7; 9 bases are shared with TRBD2. In germline, CDR1 is SNHLY, CDR2 FYNNEI. The CDR3 spans 13 residues. This chain's CDR3 is CASKLAGTYGQYF. The CDR3 nucleotides are TGTGCCAGCAAGCTAGCGGGAACCTACGGGCAGTACTTC. Variable domain in full (rest from reference TRBV2 and TRBJ2-7): EPEVTQTPSHQVTQMGQEVILRCVPISNHLYFYWYRQILGQKVEFLVSFYNNEISEKSEIFDDQFSVERPDGSNFTLKIRSTKLEDSAMYFCASKLAGTYGQYFGPGTRLTVT.